This T cell receptor beta chain came from a study of blood T cell repertoires in COVID-19. The method was immunoSEQ multiplex PCR; TCRdb's version includes in-frame clones alone and lacks a portion of them. The sample has 29,000 or so clones; about 87% are singletons. Sequenced material: peripheral blood. The clonotype originates from a human donor in a cohort sampled during active COVID-19. The donor label of this sample is uncertain.

The CDR3 sequence is CASSPAGEKLFF. CDR3 bases: TGTGCCAGCAGTCCCGCGGGGGAAAAACTGTTTTTT. The chain is built from TRBV12-3 or TRBV12-4 and TRBJ1-4; no clear D. CDR3 size: 12 residues. Deletions cut 5 bases from V and 8 bases from J, with 9 bases between.